The subject of this entry is one TCR beta chain. Its antigen is currently unknown. Both subsets, CD45RA+ naive and CD45RA-negative memory, were split from the CD4+ cells. Per the germline V gene, CDR1 is SEHNR and CDR2 is FQNEAQ (reference sequence). Trimming left V 1 base short and J 0 bases short, with 7 bases between. The CDR3 has 15 amino acids. These data are taken from a study of shared clonotypes between healthy human individuals. Findings of the study overall: Estimated richness was generally greater in naive than memory subsets.

Using immunoSEQ multiplex PCR, the repertoire was profiled, and TCRdb retains in-frame clones only, with some absent. The table includes some 1.4 million clones, around 95% detected once. The gene calls are TRBV7-9 and TRBJ1-3; D unresolved. The source is a young man in good health. Input material: naive CD4+ T cells sorted from blood. The subset is: CD45RA+ positively selected. The chain's CDR3 is CASSLDRGSGNTIYF. As DNA, the CDR3 is TGTGCCAGCAGCTTAGACAGAGGCTCTGGAAACACCATATATTTT.